The 17 T cell receptor beta chains given below trace back to one sample, sequenced in a study of cytomegalovirus exposure and HLA in healthy donors. The repertoire was sequenced with immunoSEQ multiplex PCR; TCRdb's copy has only in-frame clones and lacks some. The data hold about 160,000 clones, with 85% to 90% observed a single time. Material: PBMCs. All receptors derive from a man between 18 and 29 years old in good health and CMV-seronegative.

The V call is TRBV5-1, the J call TRBJ2-3; D may be TRBD1 (6 bases). From germline, CDR1 is SGHRS and CDR2 YFSETQ. The CDR3 totals 14 residues. Trimming shortened V by 5 bases and J by 0 bases, and 10 bases separated the two germline ends. The CDR3 spells CASRQGQSTDTQYF. As DNA, the CDR3 is TGCGCCAGCAGACAGGGTCAAAGCACAGATACGCAGTATTTT.

The chain employs TRBV11-2 and TRBJ1-2, with TRBD1 as a possible D gene (6 bases). CDR3 length: 17 residues. Germline assignment: CDR1 SGHAT and CDR2 FQNNGV. Trimming stripped 5 bases from V and 1 base from J, with 20 bases between. CDR3 region: CASSIGQTTKSNYGYTF. Written as DNA, the CDR3 is TGTGCCAGCAGCATCGGACAGACGACCAAAAGTAACTATGGCTACACCTTC.

The chain has TRBV19 and TRBJ1-2; weak D call: TRBD1 (5 bases). The germline V gene has CDR1 LNHDA and CDR2 SQIVND (reference sequence). Trimming shortened V by 6 bases and J by 1 base, and 9 bases separated the two germline ends. The CDR3 length is 13 residues. The CDR3 sequence is CASSPDSNYGYTF. The CDR3 DNA sequence: TGTGCCAGTAGCCCCGACAGTAACTATGGCTACACCTTC.

J is TRBJ2-3 and V is TRBV11-2; TRBD2 is a possible D gene (7 bases). Germline CDR1 SGHAT, CDR2 FQNNGV. There are 16 residues in the CDR3. Trimming stripped 1 base from V and 3 bases from J, with 14 bases between. Written as DNA, the CDR3 is TGTGCCAGCAGCTTAGGGGGAGGGGGGCATACAGATACGCAGTATTTT. This sequence encodes CASSLGGGGHTDTQYF.

A few counts support this clone. The V gene is TRBV28, the J gene TRBJ2-3; 9 positions match TRBD2. The CDR3 runs 17 residues. The ends lost 3 bases at V and 1 base at J; junction bases unmatched: 8. Germline V gives CDR1 MDHEN, CDR2 SYDVKM. In nucleotides, the CDR3 is TGTGCCAGCAGTTTCAGCGGGGGGCCCCTAGGCACAGATACGCAGTATTTT. This translates into CASSFSGGPLGTDTQYF.

This chain links TRBV11-2 with TRBJ1-5, with TRBD1 matching over 8 bases. This CDR3 contains 15 residues. CDR1 SGHAT and CDR2 FQNNGV come from the germline V gene. Unmatched junction bases numbered 12, after V lost 2 bases and J lost 12 bases. This chain's CDR3 is CASSLSSAGGHHQHF. The CDR3 region has the DNA TGTGCCAGCAGCTTATCGTCGGCAGGGGGCCATCACCAGCATTTT.

This clone appeared once. The V gene is TRBV30, the J gene TRBJ1-4; D call uncertain. Trimming stripped 1 base from V and 6 bases from J, with 15 bases between. This CDR3 has 15 residues. Germline CDR1 is GTSNPN and CDR2 is SVGIG (reference sequence). The CDR3 nucleotides are TGTGCCTGGAGTGCCGCATTCGCTACTGATGAAAAACTGTTTTTT. It is translated as CAWSAAFATDEKLFF.

This chain links TRBV11-3 with TRBJ2-4; D uncertain. The germline CDR1 and CDR2 sequences are SGHNT and YENEEA. V dropped 2 bases and J dropped 9 bases, with 11 bases sitting between them. The CDR3 loop spans 13 amino acids. The CDR3 loop reads CASSLSPNSIQYF. The CDR3 region has the DNA TGTGCCAGCAGCTTATCACCTAACAGCATTCAGTACTTC.

This rearrangement joins TRBV6-5 to TRBJ2-1; possibly TRBD2 for D (6 bases). Germline V gene lookup returns CDR1 MNHEY and CDR2 SVGAGI. This CDR3 spans 15 amino acids. V was shortened by 0 bases and J by 5 bases, with 11 bases between the two germline ends. CDR3 region: CASSYSGGSHNEQFF. The CDR3 DNA follows: TGTGCCAGCAGTTACTCGGGGGGATCGCACAATGAGCAGTTCTTC.

J is TRBJ2-2 and V is TRBV5-4; 13 positions agree with TRBD2. Germline V gene sequence: CDR1 SGHNT, CDR2 YYREEE (reference sequence). The CDR3 length is 14 residues. Trimming at V came to 4 bases and at J to 11 bases, leaving 5 bases not matched to a gene. The CDR3 sequence: CASSGLAGDGELFF. The CDR3 DNA reads TGTGCCAGCAGCGGACTAGCGGGGGATGGAGAGCTGTTTTTT. The entire variable domain, with the rest obtained from reference TRBV5-4 and TRBJ2-2, is as follows: ETGVTQSPTHLIKTRGQQVTLRCSSQSGHNTVSWYQQALGQGPQFIFQYYREEENGRGNFPPRFSGLQFPNYSSELNVNALELDDSALYLCASSGLAGDGELFFGEGSRLTVL.

The chain couples TRBV2 to TRBJ2-5, with 9 bases lining up with TRBD2. Unmatched junction bases numbered 10, after V lost 6 bases and J lost 5 bases. The CDR3 has 15 amino acids. Per germline, CDR1 SNHLY and CDR2 FYNNEI. The CDR3 region has the DNA TGTGCCAGCAGCTCCAGCGGGGGGCCTTGGGAGACCCAGTACTTC. Residues: CASSSSGGPWETQYF.

The chain couples TRBV4-1 to TRBJ2-1; the match to TRBD2 covers 8 bases. V trimming: 4 bases; J trimming: 3 bases; junction bases outside the gene matches: 8. The germline CDR1 and CDR2 sequences are MGHRA and YSYEKL. The CDR3 covers 16 residues. CDR3 in DNA: TGCGCCAGCAGCCTTTCCGGAGCGGGGGACTACAATGAGCAGTTCTTC. The encoded protein is CASSLSGAGDYNEQFF.

The chain employs TRBV28 and TRBJ1-3; TRBD1 is a possible D gene (6 bases). V was pared by 2 bases and J by 4 bases, with 18 bases between. This CDR3 has 17 amino acids. Germline CDR1 and CDR2: MDHEN and SYDVKM. CDR3 sequence reads: CASSLLVGGDGGNTIYF. Here the CDR3 DNA reads TGTGCCAGCAGTTTACTAGTAGGGGGAGATGGGGGAAACACCATATATTTT.

This chain links TRBV11-2 with TRBJ1-4; possibly TRBD1 for D (6 bases). Germline V gene lookup returns CDR1 SGHAT and CDR2 FQNNGV. With 1 base removed from V and 0 bases from J, the gap between germline ends came to 12 bases. The CDR3 covers 17 residues. CDR3 residues: CASSLGYRDATNEKLFF. As DNA, the CDR3 is TGTGCCAGCAGCTTAGGTTACAGGGATGCAACTAATGAAAAACTGTTTTTT.

This chain connects TRBV28 to TRBJ2-6, with 7 bases that match TRBD1. Germline values: CDR1 MDHEN, CDR2 SYDVKM. This CDR3 has 18 residues. The V segment lost 3 bases and the J segment 2 bases; nucleotides outside the gene matches: 10. The CDR3 DNA is TGTGCCAGCAGTTTCTTATTAACCGACAGGGCTGGGGCCAACGTCCTGACTTTC. This sequence encodes CASSFLLTDRAGANVLTF.

V is TRBV6-1 and J is TRBJ2-3, with unresolved D. This CDR3 is built from 14 residues. The germline CDR1 and CDR2 sequences are MNHNS and SASEGT. Trimming pared 3 bases from V and 0 bases from J, leaving 7 bases between. The CDR3 coding sequence is TGTGCCAGCAGTGACAGGTCGAGCACAGATACGCAGTATTTT. Translating gives CASSDRSSTDTQYF.

The chain employs TRBV7-6 and TRBJ2-7; D might be TRBD2 (5 bases). The CDR3 extends over 15 amino acids. Germline CDR1 reads SGHVS; CDR2 reads FNYEAQ. V lost 0 bases to trimming and J lost 3 bases, with 12 bases between them. The DNA of the CDR3 is TGTGCCAGCAGCTTAGCGCTAGACGAGGGCTACGAGCAGTACTTC. Protein product: CASSLALDEGYEQYF.